The rows below give T cell receptor beta chains drawn from one sample of a study of blood T cell repertoires in COVID-19. Produced via immunoSEQ multiplex PCR; TCRdb's table is partial and in-frame only. The data hold under 500,000 clones, with 80% to 90% observed a single time. What was sequenced was PBMCs or T cells enriched from blood (not recorded which). The receptors were sampled from a man aged 25-45 years who had recovered from COVID-19. CDR3s include the opening cysteine and the closing phenylalanine or tryptophan. A D gene is named only where the DNA matches it firmly. Some rows mark clone size as missing; the rest say once, few, many or name a class of expanded clone.

clone_size: NA
j_call: TRBJ2-6
v_call: TRBV12-5
d_call: NA
cdr3_aa: CASGPWSGSGANVLTF
cdr3_nt: TGTGCTAGTGGACCTTGGTCGGGCTCTGGGGCCAACGTCCTGACTTTC

clone_size: NA
j_call: TRBJ2-7
v_call: TRBV9
d_call: TRBD2
cdr3_aa: CASSVAGGPSYEQYF
cdr3_nt: TGTGCCAGCAGCGTAGCGGGGGGGCCTTCCTACGAGCAGTACTTC

clone_size: once
j_call: TRBJ2-7
v_call: TRBV5-4
d_call: TRBD1
cdr3_aa: CASSLGVDRVHYEQYF
cdr3_nt: TGTGCCAGCAGCTTGGGGGTGGACAGGGTGCACTACGAGCAGTACTTC

clone_size: NA
j_call: TRBJ1-3
v_call: TRBV30
d_call: NA
cdr3_aa: CAWTRSKHVSSGNTIYF
cdr3_nt: TGTGCCTGGACTCGGAGTAAGCACGTAAGCTCTGGAAACACCATATATTTT

clone_size: NA
j_call: TRBJ2-1
v_call: TRBV4-1
d_call: TRBD2
cdr3_aa: CASKAGTSVYNEQFF
cdr3_nt: TGCGCCAGCAAAGCTGGGACTAGCGTCTACAATGAGCAGTTCTTC

clone_size: NA
j_call: TRBJ2-5
v_call: TRBV10-3
d_call: TRBD2
cdr3_aa: CAISLAGVAETQYF
cdr3_nt: TGTGCCATCAGTTTGGCGGGAGTGGCAGAGACCCAGTACTTC

clone_size: NA
j_call: TRBJ2-7
v_call: TRBV11-2
d_call: NA
cdr3_aa: CASSLSTDSTYEQYF
cdr3_nt: TGTGCCAGCAGTTTATCGACGGACTCAACCTACGAGCAGTACTTC

clone_size: NA
j_call: TRBJ2-1
v_call: TRBV5-1
d_call: NA
cdr3_aa: CASSLAGFGEKQFF
cdr3_nt: TGCGCCAGCAGTCTTGCAGGATTTGGGGAGAAGCAGTTCTTC

clone_size: NA
j_call: TRBJ2-3
v_call: TRBV5-4
d_call: TRBD2
cdr3_aa: CASSLEAGRADTQYF
cdr3_nt: TGTGCCAGCAGCTTGGAAGCGGGACGGGCAGATACGCAGTATTTT

clone_size: NA
j_call: TRBJ2-3
v_call: TRBV2
d_call: NA
cdr3_aa: CASTGERFNTDTQYF
cdr3_nt: TGTGCCAGCACCGGGGAGCGGTTCAACACAGATACGCAGTATTTT

clone_size: NA
j_call: TRBJ2-3
v_call: TRBV18
d_call: NA
cdr3_aa: CASSPGQTDTQYF
cdr3_nt: TGTGCCAGCTCACCCGGACAAACAGATACGCAGTATTTT

clone_size: NA
j_call: TRBJ2-7
v_call: TRBV7-9
d_call: TRBD2
cdr3_aa: CASSDRGLAVSYEQYF
cdr3_nt: TGTGCCAGCAGCGACCGGGGACTAGCGGTCTCCTACGAGCAGTACTTC

clone_size: NA
j_call: TRBJ2-5
v_call: TRBV6-5
d_call: NA
cdr3_aa: CASSQGLIQETQYF
cdr3_nt: TGTGCCAGCAGCCAAGGACTAATCCAAGAGACCCAGTACTTC

clone_size: NA
j_call: TRBJ2-7
v_call: TRBV5-4
d_call: NA
cdr3_aa: CASSPLGGPYEQYF
cdr3_nt: TGTGCCAGCAGCCCCCTCGGAGGGCCCTACGAGCAGTACTTC

clone_size: NA
j_call: TRBJ2-3
v_call: TRBV24-1
d_call: TRBD1
cdr3_aa: CATSDPGQGEMVDTQYF
cdr3_nt: TGTGCCACCAGTGATCCGGGACAGGGAGAGATGGTAGATACGCAGTATTTT

clone_size: NA
j_call: TRBJ2-7
v_call: TRBV19
d_call: NA
cdr3_aa: CASSRGGYEQYF
cdr3_nt: TGTGCCAGTAGTCGAGGGGGCTACGAGCAGTACTTC

clone_size: NA
j_call: TRBJ2-1
v_call: TRBV6-2/TRBV6-3
d_call: TRBD2
cdr3_aa: CASSHLRLAGGLYNEQFF
cdr3_nt: TGTGCCAGCAGTCACTTGAGACTAGCGGGAGGACTCTACAATGAGCAGTTCTTC

clone_size: NA
j_call: TRBJ1-1
v_call: TRBV6-1
d_call: NA
cdr3_aa: CATSEGGGMNTEAFF
cdr3_nt: TGTGCCACCAGTGAAGGGGGGGGTATGAACACTGAAGCTTTCTTT

clone_size: NA
j_call: TRBJ2-7
v_call: TRBV6-5
d_call: NA
cdr3_aa: CASRSIEAPYEQYF
cdr3_nt: TGTGCCAGCAGGTCTATCGAGGCACCCTACGAGCAGTACTTC

clone_size: NA
j_call: TRBJ1-2
v_call: TRBV20-1
d_call: NA
cdr3_aa: CSAREDGGYTF
cdr3_nt: TGCAGTGCTAGAGAAGACGGGGGCTACACCTTC

clone_size: NA
j_call: TRBJ2-5
v_call: TRBV10-1
d_call: NA
cdr3_aa: CASSENVGETQYF
cdr3_nt: TGCGCCAGCAGTGAAAACGTCGGGGAGACCCAGTACTTC

clone_size: NA
j_call: TRBJ1-2
v_call: TRBV24-1
d_call: NA
cdr3_aa: CATSDGGLGGYTF
cdr3_nt: TGTGCCACCAGTGATGGAGGGCTTGGGGGCTACACCTTC

clone_size: NA
j_call: TRBJ2-5
v_call: TRBV19
d_call: NA
cdr3_aa: CASSMVADQETQYF
cdr3_nt: TGTGCCAGTAGTATGGTAGCGGACCAAGAGACCCAGTACTTC

clone_size: NA
j_call: TRBJ1-2
v_call: TRBV7-2
d_call: TRBD1
cdr3_aa: CASSLGTGGADF
cdr3_nt: TGTGCCAGCAGCTTAGGGACAGGGGGCGCAGACTTC

clone_size: NA
j_call: TRBJ2-7
v_call: TRBV5-5
d_call: NA
cdr3_aa: CASSLAPTIGYEQYF
cdr3_nt: TGTGCCAGCAGCTTGGCCCCTACCATCGGGTACGAGCAGTACTTC

clone_size: once
j_call: TRBJ1-5
v_call: TRBV19
d_call: TRBD1
cdr3_aa: CASSIGTGDQPQHF
cdr3_nt: TGTGCCAGTAGTATAGGGACAGGGGATCAGCCCCAGCATTTT

clone_size: NA
j_call: TRBJ2-5
v_call: TRBV9
d_call: TRBD2
cdr3_aa: CASSPSGSQETQYF
cdr3_nt: TGTGCCAGCAGCCCTAGCGGGAGCCAGGAGACCCAGTACTTC

clone_size: NA
j_call: TRBJ2-3
v_call: TRBV2
d_call: NA
cdr3_aa: CASNDRGTDTQYF
cdr3_nt: TGTGCCAGCAACGACCGGGGCACAGATACGCAGTATTTT

clone_size: NA
j_call: TRBJ1-2
v_call: TRBV5-8
d_call: NA
cdr3_aa: CASSLGQVYYGYTF
cdr3_nt: TGTGCCAGCAGCTTGGGACAGGTCTATTACGGCTACACCTTC

clone_size: NA
j_call: TRBJ1-2
v_call: TRBV9
d_call: NA
cdr3_aa: CASSFRVGGYGYTF
cdr3_nt: TGTGCCAGCAGCTTTAGGGTAGGGGGCTATGGCTACACCTTC

clone_size: once
j_call: TRBJ2-3
v_call: TRBV19
d_call: NA
cdr3_aa: CASNPGTGLAGSDTQYF
cdr3_nt: TGTGCCAGTAACCCCGGGACAGGGTTAGCGGGATCCGATACGCAGTATTTT

clone_size: NA
j_call: TRBJ2-1
v_call: TRBV11-2
d_call: TRBD1
cdr3_aa: CASSNAGQGDNEQFF
cdr3_nt: TGTGCCAGCAGCAACGCAGGACAGGGGGACAATGAGCAGTTCTTC

clone_size: NA
j_call: TRBJ1-3
v_call: TRBV15
d_call: TRBD1
cdr3_aa: CATSRDYAGGRGNTIYF
cdr3_nt: TGTGCCACCAGCAGAGATTATGCAGGGGGGCGCGGAAACACCATATATTTT

clone_size: NA
j_call: TRBJ2-7
v_call: TRBV5-1
d_call: NA
cdr3_aa: CASRRGSSYEQYF
cdr3_nt: TGCGCCAGCAGACGAGGCAGCTCCTACGAGCAGTACTTC

clone_size: NA
j_call: TRBJ2-7
v_call: TRBV5-4
d_call: NA
cdr3_aa: CASSGQRRRDRGYEQYF
cdr3_nt: TGTGCCAGCTCGGGCCAAAGGCGGAGGGACCGGGGATACGAGCAGTACTTC

clone_size: NA
j_call: TRBJ2-1
v_call: TRBV11-3
d_call: TRBD2
cdr3_aa: CASSLALGLAGGLRNEQFF
cdr3_nt: TGTGCCAGCAGCTTAGCCCTCGGACTAGCGGGAGGTTTACGAAATGAGCAGTTCTTC

clone_size: NA
j_call: TRBJ1-1
v_call: TRBV18
d_call: NA
cdr3_aa: CASSPFGPANTEAFF
cdr3_nt: TGTGCCAGCTCACCTTTTGGGCCCGCGAACACTGAAGCTTTCTTT

clone_size: NA
j_call: TRBJ2-1
v_call: TRBV5-1
d_call: NA
cdr3_aa: CASSLNNEQFF
cdr3_nt: TGCGCCAGCAGCCTTAACAATGAGCAGTTCTTC

clone_size: NA
j_call: TRBJ2-7
v_call: TRBV10-1
d_call: NA
cdr3_aa: CASSKTGNMNTYEQYF
cdr3_nt: TGCGCCAGCAGTAAAACAGGGAATATGAACACCTACGAGCAGTACTTC

clone_size: NA
j_call: TRBJ1-5
v_call: TRBV6-5
d_call: NA
cdr3_aa: CASSRLSNQPQHF
cdr3_nt: TGTGCCAGCAGTCGTCTTAGCAATCAGCCCCAGCATTTT

clone_size: NA
j_call: TRBJ2-7
v_call: TRBV3-1/TRBV3-2
d_call: TRBD1
cdr3_aa: CASSQSRQGGTYEQYF
cdr3_nt: TGTGCCAGCAGCCAAAGTCGACAGGGGGGGACCTACGAGCAGTACTTC

clone_size: NA
j_call: TRBJ2-6
v_call: TRBV19
d_call: NA
cdr3_aa: CASTNPGANVLTF
cdr3_nt: TGTGCCAGTACCAATCCCGGGGCCAACGTCCTGACTTTC

clone_size: NA
j_call: TRBJ2-7
v_call: TRBV7-2
d_call: NA
cdr3_aa: CASSFRSTVSDEQYF
cdr3_nt: TGTGCCAGCAGCTTTCGCTCCACTGTCTCGGACGAGCAGTACTTC

clone_size: NA
j_call: TRBJ1-6
v_call: TRBV7-8
d_call: TRBD1
cdr3_aa: CASSFKGQGNSPLHF
cdr3_nt: TGTGCCAGCAGCTTTAAGGGACAGGGTAATTCACCCCTCCACTTT

clone_size: NA
j_call: TRBJ1-1
v_call: TRBV18
d_call: TRBD1
cdr3_aa: CASSPGQGAPTEAFF
cdr3_nt: TGTGCCAGCTCACCGGGACAGGGGGCGCCGACTGAAGCTTTCTTT

clone_size: NA
j_call: TRBJ2-2
v_call: TRBV7-3
d_call: NA
cdr3_aa: CASSFRDTPLRGGELFF
cdr3_nt: TGTGCCAGCAGCTTCAGGGATACCCCTCTTAGAGGCGGGGAGCTGTTTTTT

clone_size: NA
j_call: TRBJ1-5
v_call: TRBV28
d_call: NA
cdr3_aa: CASSTLRGSNQPQHF
cdr3_nt: TGTGCCAGCAGTACGCTCCGGGGTAGCAATCAGCCCCAGCATTTT

clone_size: NA
j_call: TRBJ1-5
v_call: TRBV7-9
d_call: NA
cdr3_aa: CASSFGSGRGLSNQPQHF
cdr3_nt: TGTGCCAGCAGCTTCGGCTCGGGGAGGGGACTTAGCAATCAGCCCCAGCATTTT

clone_size: once
j_call: TRBJ2-1
v_call: TRBV28
d_call: TRBD1
cdr3_aa: CASLPPGQKGRNEQFF
cdr3_nt: TGTGCCAGCTTACCTCCGGGACAGAAGGGTAGGAATGAGCAGTTCTTC

clone_size: NA
j_call: TRBJ2-7
v_call: TRBV12-5
d_call: NA
cdr3_aa: CASGLVLARDAYEQYF
cdr3_nt: TGTGCTAGTGGTTTGGTATTGGCGCGGGATGCCTACGAGCAGTACTTC

clone_size: NA
j_call: TRBJ2-5
v_call: TRBV9
d_call: NA
cdr3_aa: CASSVVSEETQYF
cdr3_nt: TGTGCCAGCAGCGTAGTCTCGGAAGAGACCCAGTACTTC

clone_size: many
j_call: TRBJ1-5
v_call: TRBV2
d_call: NA
cdr3_aa: CASSTQRSNQPQHF
cdr3_nt: TGTGCCAGCAGCACACAGAGAAGCAATCAGCCCCAGCATTTT